This entry concerns a single T cell receptor (beta chain). This sample was taken from a study of blood T cell repertoires in COVID-19. The overall study: The United States, Italy and Spain provided the acute and convalescent COVID-19 samples.

Per the original methods: Quantification of nucleated cells was approximated via reference gene primer amplification. Profiled with immunoSEQ multiplex PCR; TCRdb holds only in-frame clones, not every one. That table is the source of V, J and clone size, and D and trimming were worked out from the DNA. The data hold some 16,000 clones, with around 80% observed a single time. The germline V gene encodes CDR1 PRHDT and CDR2 FYEKMQ (reference sequence). The V and J ends lost 5 bases and 2 bases, in that order; junction bases with no gene match: 5. This CDR3 region has 15 residues. The origin of this receptor is a man in his fifties or sixties with acute or convalescent COVID-19. Sequenced material: peripheral blood. J is TRBJ2-2 and V is TRBV13, with TRBD1 matching 7 bases. The CDR3 region is CASSPGQANTGELFF. The DNA for the CDR3 is TGTGCCAGCAGCCCCGGACAGGCCAACACCGGGGAGCTGTTTTTT.